Below, 18 T cell receptor beta chains from the same sample are listed, as sequenced in a study of cytomegalovirus exposure and HLA in healthy donors. Using immunoSEQ multiplex PCR, the repertoire was profiled, and TCRdb retains in-frame clones only, with some absent. In the table there are 85,000 to 120,000 clones, approximately 95% of which are singletons. Input material: PBMCs. The receptors derive from a woman aged 18-29 years in good health and CMV-seronegative.

The rearrangement uses TRBV7-2 and TRBJ2-5; 8 positions match TRBD1. CDR3 length equals 12 residues. J lost 3 bases, V lost 7 bases, and 1 base had no gene match. CDR1 is SGHTA and CDR2 is FQGNSA in the germline V gene. The CDR3 loop is CASTGGEETQYF. The CDR3, as DNA: TGTGCCAGCACAGGGGGCGAAGAGACCCAGTACTTC.

V gene TRBV27 combines with J gene TRBJ2-5; D may be TRBD2 (5 bases). Germline V gives CDR1 MNHEY, CDR2 SMNVEV (reference sequence). This CDR3 has 14 residues. Trimming removed 5 bases from V and 2 bases from J, with 12 bases in between. The CDR3 here is CASSDRTHQETQYF. The CDR3 DNA is TGTGCCAGCAGTGATAGGACTCATCAAGAGACCCAGTACTTC.

This chain links TRBV6-1 with TRBJ2-7; 12 nucleotides agree with TRBD2. The J segment lost 3 bases and the V segment lost 3 bases, leaving 6 bases of the junction unmatched. This CDR3 spans 16 amino acids. Per the germline V gene, CDR1 is MNHNS and CDR2 is SASEGT. The CDR3 sequence is CASSDSGLAGNYEQYF. The DNA of the CDR3 is TGTGCCAGCAGTGACAGTGGACTAGCGGGAAACTACGAGCAGTACTTC.

The chain has TRBV5-1 and TRBJ2-3, with 11 bases matching TRBD2. Germline trimming cut 6 bases from V and 6 bases from J; bases unmatched to any gene: 18. From germline, CDR1 is SGHRS and CDR2 YFSETQ. This CDR3 is built from 18 residues. The CDR3 loop reads CASTLGTLAGAFADTQYF. The DNA of the CDR3 is TGCGCCAGCACCCTCGGTACACTAGCGGGAGCTTTCGCGGATACGCAGTATTTT.

V is TRBV9 and J is TRBJ2-3; TRBD2 matches 7 bases. Germline V gene lookup returns CDR1 SGDLS and CDR2 YYNGEE. V was clipped by 3 bases and J by 0 bases; unmatched bases: 4. The CDR3 loop spans 15 amino acids. The CDR3 DNA reads TGTGCCAGCAGCGCCGCTAGCGGCAGCACAGATACGCAGTATTTT. This codes for CASSAASGSTDTQYF.

This clone was observed many times. The sample holds other DNA sequences that translate to the same CDR3. This chain joins TRBV29-1 and TRBJ1-5, with 8 bases aligning to TRBD1. There are 15 residues in the CDR3. Germline assignment: CDR1 SQVTM and CDR2 ANQGSEA. The V and J ends lost 1 base and 2 bases, in that order; junction bases with no gene match: 4. This CDR3 reads CSVEAPGGGNQPQHF. CDR3 nucleotide sequence: TGCAGCGTTGAAGCTCCAGGGGGCGGCAATCAGCCCCAGCATTTT.

The V call is TRBV9, the J call TRBJ1-2, with TRBD1 matching over 9 bases. J gave up 7 bases and V 4 bases, and 8 bases lay outside the gene matches. This CDR3 is 14 amino acids long. Germline V gene lookup returns CDR1 SGDLS and CDR2 YYNGEE. CDR3 sequence reads: CASSSQGAEGGYTF. The CDR3 bases are TGTGCCAGCAGCTCACAGGGGGCAGAGGGTGGCTACACCTTC.

This chain joins TRBV23-1 and TRBJ2-3, with 8 bases that match TRBD1. TRBV23-1 is marked as an open reading frame, function uncertain. CDR3 length equals 17 residues. V lost 2 bases to trimming and J lost 3 bases; unmatched junction nucleotides: 10. CDR3 sequence (DNA): TGCGCCAGCAGTCAACCCCCATCAGGGGGCAGAACAGATACGCAGTATTTT. This sequence encodes CASSQPPSGGRTDTQYF.

The chain employs TRBV9 and TRBJ1-2; TRBD1 is a possible D gene (5 bases). Germline lookup yields CDR1 SGDLS and CDR2 YYNGEE. V lost 5 bases, J lost 1 base, and 9 bases lay in between. The CDR3 has 13 residues. DNA for the CDR3: TGTGCCAGCAGGGACGACAGTAACTATGGCTACACCTTC. Protein sequence: CASRDDSNYGYTF.

This clone was seen a single time. CDR3 residues: CAWSVGWQGPNYGYTF. The CDR3 DNA sequence: TGTGCCTGGAGTGTAGGCTGGCAGGGGCCTAACTATGGCTACACCTTC. This rearrangement joins TRBV30 to TRBJ1-2; D possibly corresponds to TRBD1 (6 bases). The V end was cut by 0 bases, the J end by 0 bases, with 14 bases between. Germline V gene data show CDR1 as GTSNPN and CDR2 as SVGIG (reference sequence). The CDR3 length is 16 residues.

In nucleotides, the CDR3 is TGTGCCACCAGCAGTCTCGACAGAGACACTGAAGCTTTCTTT. Encoded protein: CATSSLDRDTEAFF. This chain connects TRBV15 to TRBJ1-1; D might be TRBD1 (5 bases). CDR3 length: 14 residues. Germline CDR1 LNHNV, CDR2 YYDKDF (reference sequence). The V and J ends lost 3 bases and 3 bases respectively, with 11 bases between them. Drawing the rest from reference TRBV15 and TRBJ1-1, the complete variable domain is DAMVIQNPRYQVTQFGKPVTLSCSQTLNHNVMYWYQQKSSQAPKLLFHYYDKDFNNEADTPDNFQSRRPNTSFCFLDIRSPGLGDTAMYLCATSSLDRDTEAFFGQGTRLTVV.

V gene TRBV7-2 combines with J gene TRBJ1-2; 9 bases agree with TRBD1. The CDR3 is made up of 16 amino acids. With 5 bases clipped from V and 3 bases from J, the junction kept 10 bases outside the gene matches. CDR1 and CDR2 (germline): SGHTA, FQGNSA. CDR3 DNA: TGTGCCAGCAGCCTGCCGGCGGACAGGGGCGACTATGGCTACACCTTC. It is translated as CASSLPADRGDYGYTF.

This clone was seen just once. This chain connects TRBV7-2 to TRBJ2-3; 11 positions agree with TRBD2. The CDR3 covers 19 residues. V lost 3 bases to trimming and J lost 0 bases; unmatched junction nucleotides: 11. CDR1 and CDR2 (germline): SGHTA, FQGNSA. CDR3 in amino acids: CASSLGPLAGAASTDTQYF. The CDR3 nucleotides read TGTGCCAGCAGCTTGGGGCCACTAGCGGGGGCCGCAAGCACAGATACGCAGTATTTT.

CDR3: CASSRDSNTEAFF. The CDR3 DNA reads TGTGCCAGCAGCCGGGACAGTAACACTGAAGCTTTCTTT. V usage is TRBV7-3 and J usage is TRBJ1-1, with 7 bases identical to TRBD1. V lost 5 bases, J lost 2 bases, and 2 bases stayed unmatched. From germline, CDR1 is SGHTA and CDR2 FQGTGA. This CDR3 has 13 amino acids. Looking up the rest from reference TRBV7-3 and TRBJ1-1 gives the full variable domain: GAGVSQTPSNKVTEKGKYVELRCDPISGHTALYWYRQSLGQGPEFLIYFQGTGAADDSGLPNDRFFAVRPEGSVSTLKIQRTERGDSAVYLCASSRDSNTEAFFGQGTRLTVV.

The chain combines TRBV18 with TRBJ2-1; 7 bases line up with TRBD1. This CDR3 region has 14 residues. V trimming: 6 bases; J trimming: 4 bases; junction bases outside the gene matches: 6. The germline V gene encodes CDR1 KGHSH and CDR2 LQKENI. The CDR3 sequence: CASSPGQPYNEQFF. The CDR3 coding sequence is TGTGCCAGCTCTCCGGGACAGCCTTACAATGAGCAGTTCTTC.

This chain connects TRBV30 to TRBJ2-5; the match to TRBD2 covers 7 bases. The trim removed 8 bases at V and 0 bases at J, leaving 3 bases unmatched. Germline V gene lookup returns CDR1 GTSNPN and CDR2 SVGIG (reference sequence). CDR3 length: 12 amino acids. CDR3 sequence reads: CAGTTNQETQYF. As DNA, the CDR3 is TGTGCCGGGACTACCAACCAAGAGACCCAGTACTTC.

The V and J genes are TRBV11-3 and TRBJ2-4, with D perhaps TRBD2 (5 bases). Germline assignment: CDR1 SGHNT and CDR2 YENEEA. V was shortened by 0 bases and J by 1 base, with 13 bases between the two germline ends. This CDR3 spans 17 amino acids. CDR3 amino acids: CASSLDGGAHAKNIQYF. In nucleotides, the CDR3 is TGTGCCAGCAGCTTAGATGGAGGCGCCCACGCCAAAAACATTCAGTACTTC.

The rearrangement links TRBV7-6 to TRBJ2-1; D is perhaps TRBD1 (6 bases). Trimming cost V 0 bases and J 6 bases, with 12 bases left between them. The CDR3 is made up of 15 amino acids. Germline V gene lookup returns CDR1 SGHVS and CDR2 FNYEAQ. The CDR3 DNA follows: TGTGCCAGCAGCTTAGCACCAGGGGTAGCCAATGAGCAGTTCTTC. It translates to CASSLAPGVANEQFF.